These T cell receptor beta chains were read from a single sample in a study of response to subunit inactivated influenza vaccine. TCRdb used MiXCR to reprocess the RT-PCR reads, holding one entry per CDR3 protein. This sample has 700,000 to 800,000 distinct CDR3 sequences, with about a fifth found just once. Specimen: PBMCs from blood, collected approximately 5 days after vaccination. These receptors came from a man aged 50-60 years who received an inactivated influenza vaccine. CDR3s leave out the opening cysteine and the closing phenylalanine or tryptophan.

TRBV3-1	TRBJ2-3	ASSQPGDTQY
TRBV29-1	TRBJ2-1	SVTTSGRGNEQF
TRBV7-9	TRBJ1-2	AILGSDGYT
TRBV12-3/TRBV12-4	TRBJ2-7	ASSLDPRYEQY
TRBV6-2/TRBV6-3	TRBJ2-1	ASSREGRLGSYNEQF
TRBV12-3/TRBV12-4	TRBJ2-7	ASSAPTSSYEQY
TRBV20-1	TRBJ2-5	SARDLEAGGETQY
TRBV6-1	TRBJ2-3	ASSVAHGDTQY
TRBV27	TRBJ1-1	ASSFQGAGMHTEAF
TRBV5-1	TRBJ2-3	ASSLVAGVGKDTQY
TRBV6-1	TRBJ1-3	ASSDDPSRNTIY
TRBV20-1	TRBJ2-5	SATFSGRKETQY
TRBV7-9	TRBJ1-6	ASSYTGTGNSPLH
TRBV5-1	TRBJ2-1	ASSLEELSPYNEQF
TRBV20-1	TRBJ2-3	SGRGRVHSTQY
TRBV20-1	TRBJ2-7	SAPPGTSGSTEY
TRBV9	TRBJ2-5	ASSVFEGRQETQY
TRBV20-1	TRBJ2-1	SARPLDSSSYNEQF
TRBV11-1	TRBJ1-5	ASSLNNDQPQH
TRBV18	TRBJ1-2	ASSPVESALGYT
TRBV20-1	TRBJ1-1	SADRGRWTEAF
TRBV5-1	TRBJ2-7	ASSLGDFYEQY
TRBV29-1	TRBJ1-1	SVEAPREAF
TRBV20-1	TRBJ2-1	SAKGLANSNEQF
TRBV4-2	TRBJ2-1	ASSQSPLAGYNEQF
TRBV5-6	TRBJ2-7	ASSMGAYEQY
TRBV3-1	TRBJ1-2	ASSRASGGYT
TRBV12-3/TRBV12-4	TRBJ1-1	ASSLTGTGGEAF
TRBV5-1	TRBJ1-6	ASSLDQGSNSPLH
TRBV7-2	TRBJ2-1	ASSRDRDNEQF
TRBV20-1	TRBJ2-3	SARPQLAPTRTQY
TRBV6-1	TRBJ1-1	ASNRQTGRTEAF
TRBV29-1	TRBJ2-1	SVETSGRSYNEQF
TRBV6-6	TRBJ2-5	ASSRSIQETQY
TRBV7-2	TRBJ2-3	ASSLRLAGPTDTQY
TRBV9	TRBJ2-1	ASSFSGTSGRYGNEQF
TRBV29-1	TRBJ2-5	SVEELQETQY
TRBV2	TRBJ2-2	ASARGVGTGELF
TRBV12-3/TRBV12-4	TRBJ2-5	ASTTGRTQY
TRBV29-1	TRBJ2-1	SVTGTGGYNEQF
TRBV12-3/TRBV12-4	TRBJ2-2	ASSSRTGQGGELF
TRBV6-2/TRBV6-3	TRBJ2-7	ASNKRNRYEQY
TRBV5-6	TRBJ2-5	ASSTDGGAWETQY
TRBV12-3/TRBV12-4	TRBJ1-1	ASSLSGETEAF
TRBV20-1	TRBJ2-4	SASEVAKNIQY
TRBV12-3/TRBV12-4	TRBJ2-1	ASSKINEQF